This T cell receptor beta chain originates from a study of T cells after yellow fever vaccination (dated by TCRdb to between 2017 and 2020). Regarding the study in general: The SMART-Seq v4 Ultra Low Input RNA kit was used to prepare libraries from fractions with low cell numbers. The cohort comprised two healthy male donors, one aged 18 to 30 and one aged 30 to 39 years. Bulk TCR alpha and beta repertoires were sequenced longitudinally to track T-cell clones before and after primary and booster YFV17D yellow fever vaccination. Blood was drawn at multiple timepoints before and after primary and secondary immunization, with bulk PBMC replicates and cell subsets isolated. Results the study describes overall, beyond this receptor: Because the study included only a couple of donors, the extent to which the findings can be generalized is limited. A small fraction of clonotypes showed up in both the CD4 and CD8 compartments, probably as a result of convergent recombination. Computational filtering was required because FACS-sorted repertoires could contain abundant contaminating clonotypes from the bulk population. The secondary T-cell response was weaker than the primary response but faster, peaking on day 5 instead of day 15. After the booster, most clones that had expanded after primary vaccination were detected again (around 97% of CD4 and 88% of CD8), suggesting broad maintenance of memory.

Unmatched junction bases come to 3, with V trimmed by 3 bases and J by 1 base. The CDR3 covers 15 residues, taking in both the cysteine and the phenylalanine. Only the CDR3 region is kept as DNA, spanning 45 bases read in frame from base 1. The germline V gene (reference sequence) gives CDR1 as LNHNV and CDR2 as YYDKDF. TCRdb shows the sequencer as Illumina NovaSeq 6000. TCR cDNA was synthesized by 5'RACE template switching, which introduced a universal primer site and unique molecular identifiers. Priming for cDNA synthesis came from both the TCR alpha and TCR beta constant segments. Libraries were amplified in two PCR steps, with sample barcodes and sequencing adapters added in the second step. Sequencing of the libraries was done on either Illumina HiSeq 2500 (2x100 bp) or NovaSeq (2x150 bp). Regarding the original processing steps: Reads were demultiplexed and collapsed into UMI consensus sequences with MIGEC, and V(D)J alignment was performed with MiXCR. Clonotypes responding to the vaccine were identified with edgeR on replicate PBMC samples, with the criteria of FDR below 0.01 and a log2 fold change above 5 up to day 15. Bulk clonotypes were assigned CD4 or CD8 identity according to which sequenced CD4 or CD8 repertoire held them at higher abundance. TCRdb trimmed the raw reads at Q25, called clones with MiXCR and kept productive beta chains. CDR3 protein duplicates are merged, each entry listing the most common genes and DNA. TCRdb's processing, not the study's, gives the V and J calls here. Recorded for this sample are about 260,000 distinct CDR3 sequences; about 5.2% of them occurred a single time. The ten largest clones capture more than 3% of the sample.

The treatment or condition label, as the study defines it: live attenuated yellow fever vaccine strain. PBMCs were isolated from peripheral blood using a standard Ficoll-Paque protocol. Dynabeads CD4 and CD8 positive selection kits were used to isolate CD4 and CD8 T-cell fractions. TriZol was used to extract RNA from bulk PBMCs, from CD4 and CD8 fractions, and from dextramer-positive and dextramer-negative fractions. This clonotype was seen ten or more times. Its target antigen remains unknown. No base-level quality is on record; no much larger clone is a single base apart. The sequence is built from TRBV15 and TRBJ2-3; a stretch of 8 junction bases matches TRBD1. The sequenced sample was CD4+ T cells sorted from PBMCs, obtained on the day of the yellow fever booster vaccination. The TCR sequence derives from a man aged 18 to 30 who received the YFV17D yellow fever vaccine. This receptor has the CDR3 CATSRTGARTDTQYF. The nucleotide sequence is TGTGCCACCAGCAGGACAGGGGCTCGCACAGATACGCAGTATTTT.